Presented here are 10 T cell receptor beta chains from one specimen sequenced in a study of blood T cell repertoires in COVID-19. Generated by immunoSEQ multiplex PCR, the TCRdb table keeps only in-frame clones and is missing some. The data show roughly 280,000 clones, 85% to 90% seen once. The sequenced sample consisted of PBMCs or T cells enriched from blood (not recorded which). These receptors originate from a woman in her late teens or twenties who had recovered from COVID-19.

This chain's CDR3 is CASNTDGQGMNTEAFF. CDR3 in DNA: TGTGCCAGCAACACGGACGGACAGGGGATGAACACTGAAGCTTTCTTT. The gene calls are TRBV28 and TRBJ1-1, with 9 bases aligning to TRBD1. The CDR3 is 16 amino acids. The V and J ends lost 7 bases and 0 bases, in that order; junction bases with no gene match: 9. CDR1 is MDHEN and CDR2 is SYDVKM in the germline V gene.

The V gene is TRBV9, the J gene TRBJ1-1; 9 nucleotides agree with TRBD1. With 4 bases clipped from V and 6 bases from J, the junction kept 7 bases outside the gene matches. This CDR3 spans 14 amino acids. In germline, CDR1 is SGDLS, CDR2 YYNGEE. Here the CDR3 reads CASSSSGTGSEAFF. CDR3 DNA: TGTGCCAGCAGCTCATCCGGGACAGGGTCTGAAGCTTTCTTT.

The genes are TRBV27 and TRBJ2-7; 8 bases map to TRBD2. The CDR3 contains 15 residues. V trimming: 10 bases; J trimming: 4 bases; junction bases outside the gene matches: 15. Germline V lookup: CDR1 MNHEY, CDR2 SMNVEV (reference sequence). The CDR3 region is CATKSGGSPSYEQYF. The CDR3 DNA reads TGTGCCACCAAGAGCGGGGGCTCTCCCAGTTACGAGCAGTACTTC.

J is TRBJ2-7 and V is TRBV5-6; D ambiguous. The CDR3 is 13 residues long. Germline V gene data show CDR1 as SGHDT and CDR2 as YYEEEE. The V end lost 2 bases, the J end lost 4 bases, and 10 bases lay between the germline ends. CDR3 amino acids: CASSLANLYEQYF. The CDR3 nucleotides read TGTGCCAGCAGCTTAGCCAATCTTTACGAGCAGTACTTC.

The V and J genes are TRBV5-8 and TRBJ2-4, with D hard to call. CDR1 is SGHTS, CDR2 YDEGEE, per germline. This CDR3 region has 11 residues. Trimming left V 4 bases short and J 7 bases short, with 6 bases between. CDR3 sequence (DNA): TGTGCCAGCAGCCTGGCGAACATTCAGTACTTC. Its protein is CASSLANIQYF.

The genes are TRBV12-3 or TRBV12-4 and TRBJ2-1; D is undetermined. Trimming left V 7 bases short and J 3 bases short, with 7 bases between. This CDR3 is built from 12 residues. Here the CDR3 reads CASTRVYNEQFF. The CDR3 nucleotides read TGTGCCAGCACCCGGGTCTACAATGAGCAGTTCTTC.

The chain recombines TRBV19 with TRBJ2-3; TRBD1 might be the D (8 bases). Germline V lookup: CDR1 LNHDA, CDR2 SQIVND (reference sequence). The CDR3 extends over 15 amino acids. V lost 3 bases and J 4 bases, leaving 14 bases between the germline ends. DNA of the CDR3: TGTGCCAGTAGTATCGGACAGGGAGGGGCAGATACGCAGTATTTT. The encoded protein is CASSIGQGGADTQYF.

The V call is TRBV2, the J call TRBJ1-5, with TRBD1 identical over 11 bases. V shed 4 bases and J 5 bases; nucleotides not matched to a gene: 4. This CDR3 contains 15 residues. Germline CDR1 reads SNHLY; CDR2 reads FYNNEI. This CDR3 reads CASSVGDRGDQPQHF. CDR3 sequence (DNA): TGTGCCAGCAGTGTTGGGGACAGGGGGGATCAGCCCCAGCATTTT.

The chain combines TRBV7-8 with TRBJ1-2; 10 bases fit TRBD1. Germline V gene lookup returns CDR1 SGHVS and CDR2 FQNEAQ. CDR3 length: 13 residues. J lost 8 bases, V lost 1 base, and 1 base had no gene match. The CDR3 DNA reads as TGTGCCAGCAGCTTAGGGGGACAGGGGGGCTACACCTTC. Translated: CASSLGGQGGYTF.

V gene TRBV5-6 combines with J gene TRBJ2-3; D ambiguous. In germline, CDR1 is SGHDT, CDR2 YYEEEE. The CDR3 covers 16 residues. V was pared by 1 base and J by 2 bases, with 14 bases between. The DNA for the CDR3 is TGTGCCAGCAGCTTGTTAAGAACTATTAACACAGATACGCAGTATTTT. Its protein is CASSLLRTINTDTQYF. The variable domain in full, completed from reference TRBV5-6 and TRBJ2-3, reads DAGVTQSPTHLIKTRGQQVTLRCSPKSGHDTVSWYQQALGQGPQFIFQYYEEEERQRGNFPDRFSGHQFPNYSSELNVNALLLGDSALYLCASSLLRTINTDTQYFGPGTRLTVL.